The 20 T cell receptor beta chains presented below share a single source sample, sequenced in a study of shared clonotypes between healthy human individuals. Using immunoSEQ multiplex PCR, the repertoire was profiled, and TCRdb retains in-frame clones only, with some absent. The sample consists of over 700,000 clones, 55% to 80% of them appearing once. Sequencing was done on a sample of memory CD4+ T cells sorted from blood. Specified subset: CD45RA-negative fraction. The receptors derive from a woman aged 30 to 39 in good health.

This clone was seen only once. The V and J genes are TRBV5-4 and TRBJ2-5; 10 positions agree with TRBD2. Germline values: CDR1 SGHNT, CDR2 YYREEE (reference sequence). The CDR3 loop spans 16 amino acids. With V trimmed by 4 bases and J by 4 bases, 10 bases remained unmatched. CDR3 DNA: TGTGCCAGCAGCCCTATAAGCGGGAGGGGGGCAGAGACCCAGTACTTC. It is translated as CASSPISGRGAETQYF. Together with reference TRBV5-4 and TRBJ2-5, the CDR3 gives the full variable domain: ETGVTQSPTHLIKTRGQQVTLRCSSQSGHNTVSWYQQALGQGPQFIFQYYREEENGRGNFPPRFSGLQFPNYSSELNVNALELDDSALYLCASSPISGRGAETQYFGPGTRLLVL.

The rearrangement uses TRBV5-1 and TRBJ2-4, with D maybe TRBD1 (5 bases). Germline CDR1 SGHRS, CDR2 YFSETQ. V dropped 4 bases and J dropped 0 bases, with 8 bases sitting between them. The CDR3 length is 14 residues. The CDR3 DNA reads TGCGCCAGCAGCGCAGACAGAGCCAAAAACATTCAGTACTTC. It translates to CASSADRAKNIQYF.

The chain couples TRBV19 to TRBJ2-1; D is perhaps TRBD2 (6 bases). V was clipped by 6 bases and J by 0 bases, with 15 bases between them. The CDR3 spans 16 residues. CDR1 LNHDA and CDR2 SQIVND come from the germline V gene (reference sequence). CDR3 nucleotides: TGTGCCAGTAGCAGATCTAGCGCGAGCTCCTACAATGAGCAGTTCTTC. This codes for CASSRSSASSYNEQFF.

The chain couples TRBV28 to TRBJ2-3, with D uncertain. V lost 3 bases and J lost 2, with 9 bases in between. CDR3 length: 14 amino acids. CDR1 and CDR2 from the germline V gene are MDHEN and SYDVKM. In DNA form, the CDR3 reads TGTGCCAGCAGTTTGAGTCCCAACACAGATACGCAGTATTTT. Translated: CASSLSPNTDTQYF.

The J gene is TRBJ2-5, the V gene TRBV12-5, with D possibly TRBD1 on 7 matching bases. The CDR3 length is 13 residues. The germline CDR1 and CDR2 sequences are LGHNT and FRNRAP. The V and J ends lost 5 bases and 4 bases respectively, with 11 bases between them. CDR3 sequence: CASGPQGGETQYF. The CDR3, as DNA: TGTGCTAGTGGTCCCCAGGGGGGAGAGACCCAGTACTTC.

Comment on this clone: Other nucleotide sequences from this sample produce the same CDR3. J is TRBJ1-1 and V is TRBV7-3; D possibly corresponds to TRBD1 (6 bases). Deletions cut 0 bases from V and 4 bases from J, with 6 bases between. Germline V gene data show CDR1 as SGHTA and CDR2 as FQGTGA. The CDR3 is made up of 13 amino acids. This CDR3 reads CASSLTGATEAFF. CDR3 coding DNA: TGTGCCAGCAGCTTAACGGGGGCCACTGAAGCTTTCTTT.

This clone was picked up one time. The chain has TRBV7-9 and TRBJ1-4; perhaps TRBD1 as D (5 bases). The CDR3 totals 13 residues. The V gene lost 5 bases and the J gene lost 13 bases, with 17 bases spanning the gap. CDR1 is SEHNR, CDR2 FQNEAQ, per germline (reference sequence). CDR3 bases: TGTGCCAGCAGCCAAGGGGACCGGAGTCGACTGTTTTTT. Translated: CASSQGDRSRLFF.

V gene TRBV2 combines with J gene TRBJ2-7, with 8 bases lining up with TRBD1. V shed 6 bases and J 3 bases; nucleotides not matched to a gene: 10. Germline CDR1 reads SNHLY; CDR2 reads FYNNEI. CDR3 length: 15 amino acids. CDR3 nucleotides: TGTGCCAGCAGAGTTGACAGGGGAGCTTACTACGAGCAGTACTTC. It codes for CASRVDRGAYYEQYF.

The chain has TRBV11-2 and TRBJ1-2, with TRBD1 matching 7 bases. Germline CDR1 and CDR2: SGHAT and FQNNGV. With V trimmed by 4 bases and J by 1 base, 9 bases remained unmatched. The CDR3 sequence is 16 residues long. CDR3 bases: TGTGCCAGCAGCTCACGCACCCAGGGGGGTAACTATGGCTACACCTTC. As protein: CASSSRTQGGNYGYTF.

The genes are TRBV9 and TRBJ2-3; 7 nucleotides match TRBD2. The CDR3 has 17 amino acids. CDR1 SGDLS and CDR2 YYNGEE come from the germline V gene. J gave up 5 bases and V 0 bases, and 12 bases lay outside the gene matches. CDR3 sequence (DNA): TGTGCCAGCAGCGTAGAGCCTAGCGGAGTGGTTGGAGATACGCAGTATTTT. It specifies CASSVEPSGVVGDTQYF.

J is TRBJ2-1 and V is TRBV23-1, with D maybe TRBD1 (5 bases). TRBV23-1 is treated as an ORF (open reading frame) with a function not yet certain. Trimming took 7 bases from V and 3 from J, leaving 16 bases between them. CDR3 size: 15 residues. CDR3 DNA: TGCGCCAGCACTCAGACAGTTCCCCTCTACAATGAGCAGTTCTTC. Its protein product is CASTQTVPLYNEQFF.

V is TRBV27 and J is TRBJ2-7; 9 bases map to TRBD2. The CDR3 is 17 amino acids. Trimming removed 9 bases from V and 6 bases from J; junction bases left unmatched: 21. Germline assignment: CDR1 MNHEY and CDR2 SMNVEV (reference sequence). The CDR3 reads CASLRRGASGKLGEQYF. For the CDR3, the DNA is TGTGCCAGTTTGAGGAGGGGGGCTAGCGGGAAGTTGGGCGAGCAGTACTTC.

Notes on this clone: Other DNA sequences from this sample encode an identical CDR3 as well. The rearrangement uses TRBV27 and TRBJ1-2; 10 bases agree with TRBD1. The ends lost 5 bases at V and 5 bases at J; junction bases unmatched: 5. This CDR3 is built from 14 residues. Germline CDR1 MNHEY, CDR2 SMNVEV (reference sequence). CDR3 in amino acids: CASSPRTGGYGYTF. The CDR3 nucleotides are TGTGCCAGCAGTCCCAGGACAGGGGGTTATGGCTACACCTTC.

The chain is built from TRBV5-8 and TRBJ1-5; 9 bases agree with TRBD1. Germline loops: CDR1 SGHTS, CDR2 YDEGEE. With 2 bases clipped from V and 6 bases from J, the junction kept 0 bases outside the gene matches. CDR3 length: 13 amino acids. CDR3 DNA sequence: TGTGCCAGCAGCTTACAGGGGGCTCAGCCCCAGCATTTT. This codes for CASSLQGAQPQHF.

This sequence joins TRBV18 and TRBJ1-1; no definite D call. Germline lookup yields CDR1 KGHSH and CDR2 LQKENI. Trimming shortened V by 6 bases and J by 1 base, and 21 bases separated the two germline ends. The CDR3 spans 17 residues. The CDR3 loop is CASSILEATRSNTEAFF. The DNA for the CDR3 is TGTGCCAGCTCCATATTAGAAGCGACAAGGTCGAACACTGAAGCTTTCTTT.

This chain connects TRBV18 to TRBJ2-5, with D unresolved. V was pared by 4 bases and J by 4 bases, with 10 bases between. The CDR3 is 13 amino acids. Per the germline V gene, CDR1 is KGHSH and CDR2 is LQKENI. The DNA of the CDR3 is TGTGCCAGCTCACAGACACCGGGAGAGACCCAGTACTTC. This codes for CASSQTPGETQYF.

The chain is built from TRBV11-2 and TRBJ2-3, with 9 nucleotides matching TRBD1. The CDR3 runs 17 residues. Germline CDR1 and CDR2: SGHAT and FQNNGV. V dropped 1 base and J dropped 1; count of bases not matched to a gene: 6. CDR3 in amino acids: CASSLGTTGGRTDTQYF. CDR3 DNA: TGTGCCAGCAGCTTAGGCACGACAGGGGGGCGCACAGATACGCAGTATTTT.

This rearrangement joins TRBV6-4 to TRBJ2-2; 12 positions match TRBD2. The J segment lost 6 bases and the V segment lost 2 bases, leaving 4 bases of the junction unmatched. The CDR3 is 16 amino acids. The germline CDR1 and CDR2 sequences are MRHNA and SNTAGT. The CDR3 loop is CASSDLTSGRPGELFF. CDR3 DNA sequence: TGTGCCAGCAGTGACCTGACTAGCGGGAGACCCGGGGAGCTGTTTTTT.

V gene TRBV5-1 combines with J gene TRBJ1-2; D remains ambiguous. Trimming took off 4 bases at V and 6 bases at J, with 19 bases between the two ends. CDR3 length equals 15 residues. Germline CDR1 is SGHRS and CDR2 is YFSETQ. For the CDR3, the DNA is TGCGCCAGCAGCCCCCGAACGGGTGGCGTCGATGGCTACACCTTC. It yields the protein CASSPRTGGVDGYTF. Full variable domain (outside the CDR3, taken from reference TRBV5-1 and TRBJ1-2): KAGVTQTPRYLIKTRGQQVTLSCSPISGHRSVSWYQQTPGQGLQFLFEYFSETQRNKGNFPGRFSGRQFSNSRSEMNVSTLELGDSALYLCASSPRTGGVDGYTFGSGTRLTVV.

The chain has TRBV5-4 and TRBJ2-5; 9 bases match TRBD2. The CDR3 is made up of 13 amino acids. J lost 5 bases, V lost 4 bases, and 3 bases had no gene match. Germline assignment: CDR1 SGHNT and CDR2 YYREEE (reference sequence). CDR3 in amino acids: CASSIAGVETQYF. The DNA for the CDR3 is TGTGCCAGCAGCATAGCGGGAGTCGAGACCCAGTACTTC. The whole variable domain, filled in from reference TRBV5-4 and TRBJ2-5, reads ETGVTQSPTHLIKTRGQQVTLRCSSQSGHNTVSWYQQALGQGPQFIFQYYREEENGRGNFPPRFSGLQFPNYSSELNVNALELDDSALYLCASSIAGVETQYFGPGTRLLVL.